Following are 29 T cell receptor beta chains from one sample sequenced in a study of cytomegalovirus exposure and HLA in healthy donors. The PCR used 60 Vbeta and 13 Jbeta primers. Assay used: immunoSEQ multiplex PCR; TCRdb lists only in-frame clones, some missing. The sample includes over 130,000 clones, 78% seen only once; the top ten take around 5.9%. The sample taken for sequencing was PBMCs. Source of these receptors: a woman in her forties in good health and CMV-seropositive.

This clone was seen a few times. The chain uses TRBV5-1 and TRBJ2-7; 7 bases are shared with TRBD1. The germline gives CDR1 SGHRS, CDR2 YFSETQ. With 1 base clipped from V and 4 bases from J, the junction kept 2 bases outside the gene matches. The CDR3 length is 13 residues. Written as DNA, the CDR3 is TGCGCCAGCAGCTTGAGGGGGCAGTACGAGCAGTACTTC. Its translation: CASSLRGQYEQYF. The variable domain in full, with the rest retrieved from reference TRBV5-1 and TRBJ2-7, is KAGVTQTPRYLIKTRGQQVTLSCSPISGHRSVSWYQQTPGQGLQFLFEYFSETQRNKGNFPGRFSGRQFSNSRSEMNVSTLELGDSALYLCASSLRGQYEQYFGPGTRLTVT.

As DNA, the CDR3 is TGTGCCAGCAGCTTGGGCGGGGCCAGCTCCTACGAGCAGTACTTC. The encoded protein is CASSLGGASSYEQYF. The V and J genes are TRBV11-3 and TRBJ2-7; tentative D call: TRBD2 (6 bases). Germline CDR1 is SGHNT and CDR2 is YENEEA. The CDR3 is made up of 15 amino acids. The V and J ends lost 3 bases and 0 bases respectively, with 12 bases between them.

The rearrangement uses TRBV11-3 and TRBJ2-1, with TRBD2 identical over 11 bases. CDR3 length equals 19 residues. With V trimmed by 0 bases and J by 5 bases, 12 bases remained unmatched. The germline CDR1 and CDR2 sequences are SGHNT and YENEEA. CDR3 nucleotide sequence: TGTGCCAGCAGCTTAGATGGCGTGGTAGCGGGAGGGCTAAACAATGAGCAGTTCTTC. This encodes CASSLDGVVAGGLNNEQFF.

This clone has only a few counts. The chain couples TRBV6-5 to TRBJ2-7, with TRBD2 matching over 9 bases. CDR1 and CDR2 from the germline V gene are MNHEY and SVGAGI. This CDR3 spans 13 amino acids. With V trimmed by 6 bases and J by 3 bases, 3 bases remained unmatched. CDR3: CASRAREGYEQYF. In nucleotides, the CDR3 is TGTGCCAGCAGGGCGCGGGAGGGCTACGAGCAGTACTTC.

The chain has TRBV6-5 and TRBJ2-1, with D possibly TRBD2 on 7 matching bases. This CDR3 contains 13 residues. Per the germline V gene, CDR1 is MNHEY and CDR2 is SVGAGI. V was cut by 6 bases and J by 8 bases, with 14 bases left in between. The CDR3 reads CASRVGGGDEQFF. CDR3 nucleotides: TGTGCCAGCAGGGTAGGGGGAGGGGATGAGCAGTTCTTC.

J is TRBJ2-3 and V is TRBV29-1, with D perhaps TRBD2 (7 bases). The V gene's germline CDR1 is SQVTM and CDR2 ANQGSEA. CDR3 size: 16 residues. Trimming cost V 6 bases and J 4 bases, with 23 bases left between them. The CDR3 sequence: CSVKGGGGAWADTQYF. CDR3 nucleotides: TGCAGCGTCAAAGGTGGTGGGGGGGCCTGGGCAGATACGCAGTATTTT.

A few counts support this clone. The V gene is TRBV21-1, the J gene TRBJ2-2; TRBD2 was called by the table and not checked on the DNA. TRBV21-1 is listed as a pseudogene. This CDR3 has 18 amino acids. The chain's CDR3 is CASSSPRARLANTGELFF. CDR3 bases: TGTGCCAGCAGCAGTCCACGAGCAAGACTAGCGAACACCGGGGAGCTGTTTTTT.

The rearrangement uses TRBV6-6 and TRBJ1-1; a possible D gene is TRBD1 (5 bases). The CDR3 is 13 residues long. V shed 9 bases and J shed 1 base, with 12 bases lying between them. Germline V gene sequence: CDR1 MNHNY, CDR2 SVGAGI (reference sequence). Here the CDR3 DNA reads TGTGCCAGTATCAGGCAGGGGAACACTGAAGCTTTCTTT. As protein: CASIRQGNTEAFF.

The chain carries TRBV9 and TRBJ2-2; 10 bases fit TRBD2. CDR3 length equals 16 residues. Germline CDR1 and CDR2: SGDLS and YYNGEE. V lost 4 bases and J lost 3; bases outside the gene matches: 6. The CDR3 is CASSTGAGGDTGELFF. CDR3 nucleotide sequence: TGTGCCAGCAGCACGGGAGCGGGAGGGGACACCGGGGAGCTGTTTTTT.

As DNA, the CDR3 is TGCGCCAGCAGCCGAGCATCCCGGGAAGGGGATACGCAGTATTTT. This gives the protein CASSRASREGDTQYF. V gene TRBV5-1 combines with J gene TRBJ2-3; tentative D call: TRBD2 (5 bases). The CDR3 contains 15 residues. V dropped 4 bases and J dropped 6 bases, with 18 bases sitting between them. The germline gives CDR1 SGHRS, CDR2 YFSETQ.

J is TRBJ2-7 and V is TRBV18, with D possibly matching TRBD2 (7 bases). Trimming took 4 bases from V and 5 from J, leaving 15 bases between them. This CDR3 is 14 amino acids long. The germline V gene has CDR1 KGHSH and CDR2 LQKENI. The CDR3 DNA reads TGTGCCAGCTCACTCACGACGGGGGGCCACGAGCAGTACTTC. Its translation is CASSLTTGGHEQYF.

The CDR3 DNA reads TGTGCCAGCAGCGGGGGTCGGCTCTATGGCTACACCTTC. This translates into CASSGGRLYGYTF. The chain is built from TRBV27 and TRBJ1-2; the D gene is possibly TRBD1 (5 bases). Germline loops: CDR1 MNHEY, CDR2 SMNVEV (reference sequence). The CDR3 has 13 residues. V was trimmed by 6 bases and J by 4 bases, leaving 12 bases between them.

The chain has TRBV2 and TRBJ2-5, with D perhaps TRBD2 (5 bases). Germline V gene data show CDR1 as SNHLY and CDR2 as FYNNEI. This CDR3 is built from 14 residues. The V and J ends lost 7 bases and 3 bases respectively, with 15 bases between them. The CDR3 here is CASTFSAGEETQYF. The CDR3 DNA reads TGTGCCAGCACTTTTAGCGCTGGCGAAGAGACCCAGTACTTC.

This sequence joins TRBV5-4 and TRBJ2-3, with D possibly being TRBD1 (5 bases). Germline V gene lookup returns CDR1 SGHNT and CDR2 YYREEE (reference sequence). CDR3 length: 18 amino acids. Trimming left V 0 bases short and J 0 bases short, with 17 bases between. The DNA for the CDR3 is TGTGCCAGCAGCTTGGGGCCCCTGACAGCCAGTAGCACAGATACGCAGTATTTT. Encoded protein: CASSLGPLTASSTDTQYF.

The J gene is TRBJ1-2, the V gene TRBV27, with D maybe TRBD1 (5 bases). Germline assignment: CDR1 MNHEY and CDR2 SMNVEV (reference sequence). CDR3 length: 15 amino acids. V was clipped by 4 bases and J by 0 bases, with 12 bases between them. CDR3 loop: CASSSRTSANYGYTF. The DNA for the CDR3 is TGTGCCAGCAGTTCCCGGACATCTGCTAACTATGGCTACACCTTC.

J is TRBJ2-7 and V is TRBV7-6; the D is unclear. The CDR3 spans 13 residues. CDR1 is SGHVS and CDR2 is FNYEAQ in the germline V gene. V was shortened by 5 bases and J by 4 bases, with 12 bases between the two germline ends. DNA for the CDR3: TGTGCCAGCAGCCCTAGTAGCCCATACGAGCAGTACTTC. This gives the protein CASSPSSPYEQYF. The variable domain in full, with the rest retrieved from reference TRBV7-6 and TRBJ2-7, is GAGVSQSPRYKVTKRGQDVALRCDPISGHVSLYWYRQALGQGPEFLTYFNYEAQQDKSGLPNDRFSAERPEGSISTLTIQRTEQRDSAMYRCASSPSSPYEQYFGPGTRLTVT.

In this sample, this clone turned up a few times. The same CDR3 is also encoded by other DNA sequences in this sample. The chain links TRBV28 to TRBJ1-6; 11 bases agree with TRBD1. The CDR3 consists of 16 residues. V lost 6 bases and J lost 3; bases outside the gene matches: 4. Germline assignment: CDR1 MDHEN and CDR2 SYDVKM. The CDR3 spells CASRPGQGVYNSPLHF. The CDR3 DNA reads TGTGCCAGCAGACCGGGACAGGGGGTCTATAATTCACCCCTCCACTTT.

This clone occurred a few times. This chain uses TRBV6-1 with TRBJ2-1; 8 bases map to TRBD1. J gave up 8 bases and V 5 bases, and 2 bases lay outside the gene matches. Looked up from germline, CDR1 is MNHNS and CDR2 is SASEGT. This CDR3 is 12 amino acids long. CDR3: CASSPTGDEQFF. The CDR3 DNA reads as TGTGCCAGCAGTCCGACAGGGGATGAGCAGTTCTTC.

The CDR3 loop reads CASSSRRGAHEQYF. The CDR3 DNA reads as TGTGCCAGCAGTTCCCGCCGGGGGGCCCACGAGCAGTACTTC. This chain connects TRBV28 to TRBJ2-7; D possibly corresponds to TRBD2 (7 bases). The V end was cut by 4 bases, the J end by 5 bases, with 15 bases between. The CDR3 has 14 amino acids. CDR1 is MDHEN and CDR2 is SYDVKM in the germline V gene. The full variable domain, its missing parts supplied by reference TRBV28 and TRBJ2-7, is DVKVTQSSRYLVKRTGEKVFLECVQDMDHENMFWYRQDPGLGLRLIYFSYDVKMKEKGDIPEGYSVSREKKERFSLILESASTNQTSMYLCASSSRRGAHEQYFGPGTRLTVT.

V usage is TRBV5-1 and J usage is TRBJ2-5; 8 bases are a match to TRBD1. From germline, CDR1 is SGHRS and CDR2 YFSETQ. V lost 4 bases, J lost 4 bases, and 6 bases stayed unmatched. CDR3 length: 14 residues. CDR3 in DNA: TGCGCCAGCAGCGTGGGACAGGCGGGAGAGACCCAGTACTTC. It encodes CASSVGQAGETQYF.

V usage is TRBV5-1 and J usage is TRBJ1-4; D is perhaps TRBD1 (6 bases). Germline V CDR1 and CDR2: SGHRS, YFSETQ. V was clipped by 4 bases and J by 4 bases, with 8 bases between them. The CDR3 has 13 residues. The DNA of the CDR3 is TGCGCCAGCAGCCGGACAGATAATGAAAAACTGTTTTTT. Encoded protein: CASSRTDNEKLFF.

V and J are TRBV27 and TRBJ2-1, with TRBD1 matching 12 bases. Per germline, CDR1 MNHEY and CDR2 SMNVEV (reference sequence). This CDR3 is 13 amino acids long. V lost 6 bases to trimming and J lost 9 bases; unmatched junction nucleotides: 3. CDR3 nucleotide sequence: TGTGCCAGCAGGGGACAGGGGGCTGGTGAGCAGTTCTTC. Its protein product is CASRGQGAGEQFF.

A note on this clone: Other DNA sequences in this specimen translate into the identical CDR3. CDR3: CASSLAAGGSYNEQFF. CDR3 DNA sequence: TGCGCCAGCAGCTTGGCCGCGGGAGGGTCCTACAATGAGCAGTTCTTC. The J gene is TRBJ2-1, the V gene TRBV5-1; 9 positions match TRBD2. Unmatched junction bases numbered 2, after V lost 0 bases and J lost 1 base. Per germline, CDR1 SGHRS and CDR2 YFSETQ. The CDR3 loop spans 16 amino acids. The variable domain in full, with the rest retrieved from reference TRBV5-1 and TRBJ2-1, is KAGVTQTPRYLIKTRGQQVTLSCSPISGHRSVSWYQQTPGQGLQFLFEYFSETQRNKGNFPGRFSGRQFSNSRSEMNVSTLELGDSALYLCASSLAAGGSYNEQFFGPGTRLTVL.

CDR3 bases: TGTGCCATCAGTGAACACCACCAAGAGACCCAGTACTTC. Residues: CAISEHHQETQYF. This rearrangement joins TRBV10-3 to TRBJ2-5; D ambiguous. The germline CDR1 and CDR2 sequences are ENHRY and SYGVKD. V was pared by 3 bases and J by 0 bases, with 5 bases between. This CDR3 has 13 residues.

The chain links TRBV5-8 to TRBJ2-7; D is unclear. This CDR3 region has 11 residues. V lost 4 bases and J 8 bases, leaving 10 bases between the germline ends. Germline CDR1 is SGHTS and CDR2 is YDEGEE. The CDR3 DNA reads TGTGCCAGCAGCAACCGAGGTCAGCAGTACTTC. This encodes CASSNRGQQYF.

This clone has a single count. This chain uses TRBV2 with TRBJ2-3; TRBD2 matches 7 bases. V was pared by 5 bases and J by 4 bases, with 9 bases of the junction left unmatched. CDR3 length: 15 residues. CDR1 and CDR2 from the germline V gene are SNHLY and FYNNEI. The DNA for the CDR3 is TGTGCCAGCAGTAAAACTAGCGACCCTGCAGATACGCAGTATTTT. Amino acids: CASSKTSDPADTQYF.

J is TRBJ1-4 and V is TRBV4-2, with D possibly TRBD1 on 5 matching bases. Germline V gives CDR1 LGHNA, CDR2 YNFKEQ. The germline V and J ends were trimmed by 1 base and 5 bases, with 14 bases remaining between them. CDR3 length: 16 amino acids. The CDR3 region has the DNA TGTGCCAGCAGCCAAGGGGGGAGGCTGGGGAATGAAAAACTGTTTTTT. This translates into CASSQGGRLGNEKLFF.

The rearrangement links TRBV6-5 to TRBJ2-2, with D perhaps TRBD2 (6 bases). The ends were cut back, 2 bases at V and 3 bases at J, with 13 bases in the middle. The CDR3 has 16 amino acids. CDR1 and CDR2 from the germline V gene are MNHEY and SVGAGI. CDR3 DNA: TGTGCCAGCAGTTACCCGCGGGGAATTGACACCGGGGAGCTGTTTTTT. Translated: CASSYPRGIDTGELFF.

As concerns this clone: A much larger clone lies one base from this, so it may be a read error. V and J are TRBV7-2 and TRBJ1-1; a weak D match, TRBD1 (5 bases). The CDR3 length is 12 residues. Germline CDR1 is SGHTA and CDR2 is FQGNSA. The germline V and J ends were trimmed by 5 bases and 4 bases, with 8 bases remaining between them. CDR3 in DNA: TGTGCCAGCAGCCCAGGGCGCACTGAAGCTTTCTTT. Its protein product is CASSPGRTEAFF.